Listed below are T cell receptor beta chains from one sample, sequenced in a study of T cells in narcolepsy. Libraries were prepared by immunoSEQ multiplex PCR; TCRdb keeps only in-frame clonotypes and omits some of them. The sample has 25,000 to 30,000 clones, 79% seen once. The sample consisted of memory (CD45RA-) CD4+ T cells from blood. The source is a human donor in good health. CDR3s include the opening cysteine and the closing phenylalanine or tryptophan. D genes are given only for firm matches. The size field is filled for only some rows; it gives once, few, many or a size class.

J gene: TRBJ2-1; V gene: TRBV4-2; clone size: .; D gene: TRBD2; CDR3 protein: CASSQEVTSGYNEQFF; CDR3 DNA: TGTGCCAGCAGCCAAGAAGTGACTAGCGGCTACAATGAGCAGTTCTTC
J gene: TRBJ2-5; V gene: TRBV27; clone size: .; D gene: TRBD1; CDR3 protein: CASSLAGGPRETQYF; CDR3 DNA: TGTGCCAGCAGTTTGGCAGGGGGCCCGAGGGAGACCCAGTACTTC
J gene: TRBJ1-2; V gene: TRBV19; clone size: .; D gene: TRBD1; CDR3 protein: CASSDPGGSYYGYTF; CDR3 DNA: TGTGCCAGTAGTGATCCAGGGGGCTCCTACTATGGCTACACCTTC
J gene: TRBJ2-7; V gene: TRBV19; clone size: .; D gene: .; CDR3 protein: CASAPGTAYEQYF; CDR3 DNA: TGTGCCAGTGCCCCGGGCACCGCCTACGAGCAGTACTTC
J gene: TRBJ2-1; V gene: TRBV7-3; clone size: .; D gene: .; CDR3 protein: CASSVVGGQRSEQFF; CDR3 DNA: TGTGCCAGCAGCGTAGTCGGGGGGCAGCGCAGCGAGCAGTTCTTC
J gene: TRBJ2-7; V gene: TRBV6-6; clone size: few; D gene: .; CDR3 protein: CASSSTTGDSLYEQYF; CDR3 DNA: TGTGCCAGCAGTTCAACCACAGGGGACTCTCTCTACGAGCAGTACTTC
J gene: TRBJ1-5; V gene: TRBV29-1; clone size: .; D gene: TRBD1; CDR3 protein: CSVRQGTGNQPQHF; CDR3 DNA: TGCAGCGTTCGACAGGGGACCGGCAATCAGCCCCAGCATTTT
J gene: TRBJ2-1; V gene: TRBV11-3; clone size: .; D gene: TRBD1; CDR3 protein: CASSLPGGDEQFF; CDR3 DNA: TGTGCCAGCAGCCTGCCAGGGGGCGATGAGCAGTTCTTC
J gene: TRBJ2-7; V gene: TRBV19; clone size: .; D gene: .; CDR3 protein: CASSPREHGVYEQYF; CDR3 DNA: TGTGCCAGTAGTCCCCGGGAGCATGGGGTCTACGAGCAGTACTTC
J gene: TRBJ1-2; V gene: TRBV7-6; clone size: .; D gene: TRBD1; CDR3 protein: CASSPRQGSGYGYTF; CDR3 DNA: TGTGCCAGCAGCCCCCGACAGGGATCGGGCTATGGCTACACCTTC
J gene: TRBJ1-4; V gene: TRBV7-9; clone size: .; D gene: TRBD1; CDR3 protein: CASSLTGQGNEKLFF; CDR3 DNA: TGTGCCAGCAGCTTAACGGGACAGGGGAATGAAAAACTGTTTTTT
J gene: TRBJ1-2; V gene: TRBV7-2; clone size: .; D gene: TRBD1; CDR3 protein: CASSPSSGGSNYGYTF; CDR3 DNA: TGTGCCAGCAGCCCCTCATCAGGGGGGTCTAACTATGGCTACACCTTC
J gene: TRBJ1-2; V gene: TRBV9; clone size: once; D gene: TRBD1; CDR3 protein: CASSPARGRANYGYTF; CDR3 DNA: TGTGCCAGCAGCCCGGCCAGGGGGCGAGCTAACTATGGCTACACCTTC
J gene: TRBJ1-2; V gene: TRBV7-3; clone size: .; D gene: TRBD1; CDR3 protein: CASSLVGTGVGYGYTF; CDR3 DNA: TGTGCCAGCAGCTTAGTGGGGACAGGGGTCGGCTATGGCTACACCTTC
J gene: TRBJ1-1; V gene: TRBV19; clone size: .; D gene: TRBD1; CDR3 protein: CASRKDRAKNTEAFF; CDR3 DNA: TGTGCCAGTAGAAAAGACAGGGCAAAGAACACTGAAGCTTTCTTT
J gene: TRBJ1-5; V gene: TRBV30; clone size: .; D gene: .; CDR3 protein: CAWSRWGTHSNQPQHF; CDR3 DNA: TGTGCCTGGAGTCGATGGGGGACTCATAGCAATCAGCCCCAGCATTTT
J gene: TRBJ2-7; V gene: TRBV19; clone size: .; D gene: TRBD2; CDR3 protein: CASSIAGGPAYEQYF; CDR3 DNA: TGTGCCAGTAGTATAGCGGGAGGGCCGGCCTACGAGCAGTACTTC
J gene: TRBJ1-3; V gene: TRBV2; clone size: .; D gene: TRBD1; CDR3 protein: CASGAGGDTIYF; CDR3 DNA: TGTGCCAGCGGGGCAGGGGGGGACACCATATATTTT
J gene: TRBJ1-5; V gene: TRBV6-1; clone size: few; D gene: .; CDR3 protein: CASNDGGGQPQHF; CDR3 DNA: TGTGCCAGCAATGATGGAGGTGGTCAGCCCCAGCATTTT
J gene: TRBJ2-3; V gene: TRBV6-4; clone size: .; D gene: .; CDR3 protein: CASSENVRGTQYF; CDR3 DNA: TGTGCCAGCAGTGAAAACGTCCGTGGTACGCAGTATTTT
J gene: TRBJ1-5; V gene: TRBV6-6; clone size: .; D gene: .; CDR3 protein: CASSYGGEDNQPQHF; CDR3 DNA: TGTGCCAGCAGTTACGGAGGGGAGGACAATCAGCCCCAGCATTTT
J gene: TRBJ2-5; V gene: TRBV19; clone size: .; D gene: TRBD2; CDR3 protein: CASSSAGANQETQYF; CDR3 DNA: TGTGCCAGTAGTTCAGCGGGGGCCAACCAAGAGACCCAGTACTTC
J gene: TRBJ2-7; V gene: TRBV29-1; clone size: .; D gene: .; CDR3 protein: CSGRVSYEQYF; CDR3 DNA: TGCAGCGGCAGGGTTTCCTACGAGCAGTACTTC
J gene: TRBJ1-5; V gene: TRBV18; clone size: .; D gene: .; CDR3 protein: CASSPRTGPNQPQHF; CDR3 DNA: TGTGCCAGCTCACCACGTACAGGGCCCAATCAGCCCCAGCATTTT
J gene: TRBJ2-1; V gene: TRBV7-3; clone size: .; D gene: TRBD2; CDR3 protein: CASSLTSGRVYNEQFF; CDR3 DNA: TGTGCCAGCAGCTTAACTAGCGGGAGGGTCTACAATGAGCAGTTCTTC
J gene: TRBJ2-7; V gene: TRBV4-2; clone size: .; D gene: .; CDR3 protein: CASSSLRKPSEQYF; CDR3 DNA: TGTGCCAGCAGCTCATTACGCAAACCCTCCGAGCAGTACTTC
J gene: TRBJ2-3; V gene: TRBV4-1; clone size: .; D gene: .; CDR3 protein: CASSQPPLSQGFQSSTDTQYF; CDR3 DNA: TGCGCCAGCAGCCAACCCCCACTATCACAGGGATTTCAATCGAGCACAGATACGCAGTATTTT
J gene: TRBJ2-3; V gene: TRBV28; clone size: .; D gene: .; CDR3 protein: CASSLWPEGTSTDTQYF; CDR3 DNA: TGTGCCAGCAGTTTATGGCCGGAGGGGACTAGCACAGATACGCAGTATTTT
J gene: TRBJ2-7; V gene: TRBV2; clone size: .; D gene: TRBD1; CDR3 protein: CASDRAYEQYF; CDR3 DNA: TGTGCCAGCGACAGGGCCTACGAGCAGTACTTC
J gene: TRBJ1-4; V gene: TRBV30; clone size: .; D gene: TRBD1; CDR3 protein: CAWSVRGREEKLFF; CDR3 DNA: TGTGCCTGGAGTGTCAGGGGGAGAGAAGAAAAACTGTTTTTT
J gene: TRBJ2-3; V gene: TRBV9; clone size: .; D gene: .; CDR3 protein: CASSAGRRLVTDTQYF; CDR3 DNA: TGTGCCAGCAGCGCAGGACGTCGGTTGGTCACAGATACGCAGTATTTT
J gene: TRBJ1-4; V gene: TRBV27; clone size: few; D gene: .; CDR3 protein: CASSLARDEKLFF; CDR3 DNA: TGTGCCAGCAGTTTGGCCCGGGATGAAAAACTGTTTTTT
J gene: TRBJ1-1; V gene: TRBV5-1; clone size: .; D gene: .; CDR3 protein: CASSLTGRNTEAFF; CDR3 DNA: TGCGCCAGCAGCTTAACAGGCCGGAACACTGAAGCTTTCTTT
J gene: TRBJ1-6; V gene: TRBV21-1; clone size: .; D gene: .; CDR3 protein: CAKQTRDRDYPNSPLHF; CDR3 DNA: TGTGCCAAACAAACCCGGGACAGGGACTATCCAAATTCACCCCTCCACTTT
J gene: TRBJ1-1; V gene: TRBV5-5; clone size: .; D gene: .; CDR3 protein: CASSSNLRVNTEAFF; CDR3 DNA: TGTGCCAGCAGCTCCAACCTCCGAGTGAACACTGAAGCTTTCTTT
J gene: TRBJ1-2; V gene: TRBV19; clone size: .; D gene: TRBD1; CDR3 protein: CASSMVIGGADRERNGYTF; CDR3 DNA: TGTGCCAGTAGTATGGTAATTGGGGGCGCGGACAGGGAACGTAATGGCTACACCTTC
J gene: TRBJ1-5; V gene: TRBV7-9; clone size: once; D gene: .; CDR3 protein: CASSFSQGGQPQHF; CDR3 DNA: TGTGCCAGCAGCTTCAGTCAGGGAGGTCAGCCCCAGCATTTT
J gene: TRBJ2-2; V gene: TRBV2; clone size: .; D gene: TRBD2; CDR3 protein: CASSRTSNTGELFF; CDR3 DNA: TGTGCCAGCAGCCGGACTAGCAACACCGGGGAGCTGTTCTTT
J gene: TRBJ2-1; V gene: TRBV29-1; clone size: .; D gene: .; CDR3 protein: CSVENFGDRGNEQFF; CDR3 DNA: TGCAGCGTTGAAAACTTCGGGGATCGGGGCAATGAGCAGTTCTTC
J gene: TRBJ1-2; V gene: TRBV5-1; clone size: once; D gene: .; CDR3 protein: CASSSGLSANYGYTF; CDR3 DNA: TGCGCCAGCAGCTCTGGACTCTCAGCTAACTATGGCTACACCTTC
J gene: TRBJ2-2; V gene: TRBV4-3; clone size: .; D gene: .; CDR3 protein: CASSQVGTDAGELFF; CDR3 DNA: TGCGCCAGCAGCCAAGTAGGGACGGACGCCGGGGAGCTGTTTTTT